This paragraph reports one T cell receptor (beta chain). The junction had 7 bases not matched to a gene; V was cut back by 3 bases and J by 6 bases. Germline V gives CDR1 LGHNA, CDR2 YSLEER. The CDR3 is 15 residues long. In assigning cohorts, the study relied on participant-reported clinical history. This specimen comes from a study of blood T cell repertoires in COVID-19. Turning to the study itself: COVID-19 samples, acute and convalescent, were from the United States, Italy and Spain. Sample material is recorded as cDNA or gDNA derived from T cells, B-cell-depleted T cells, or PBMCs.

Original methodology: How many nucleated cells were present was estimated from reference gene primer amplification. Sequencing used immunoSEQ multiplex PCR; TCRdb keeps in-frame clones, though not all of them. V, J and clone size are taken as reported in that table, and D and trimming were inferred from the DNA itself. The table records roughly 200,000 clones, approximately 92% of them present only once. This chain joins TRBV4-3 and TRBJ2-1; 8 bases are shared with TRBD2. This clonotype was sampled from a woman aged 40 to 50 with acute COVID-19. The sequenced sample was PBMCs or T cells enriched from blood (not recorded which). In DNA form, the CDR3 reads TGCGCCAGCAGCCATCGGGAGGGCCTTGGCAATGAGCAGTTCTTC. The encoded protein is CASSHREGLGNEQFF.